The TCR beta chain under discussion was sequenced for a study of cytomegalovirus exposure and HLA in healthy donors. For the study at large: Membership in the Caucasian-associated ancestry cluster was found for around four fifths of roughly 400 genotyped donors. General study results and limits: Many donors carried some public TCRs, although rarity characterized most TCR sequences. Among immune exposure information, only CMV serostatus was available.

This clone showed up just once. Antigen unknown. With 60 Vbeta and 13 Jbeta primers, the PCR was carried out. Generated by immunoSEQ multiplex PCR, the TCRdb table keeps only in-frame clones and is missing some. The sample yields 150,000 to 200,000 clones, 75% to 90% seen once. V lost 5 bases to trimming and J lost 0 bases, with 11 bases between them. The CDR3 has 15 residues. From germline, CDR1 is SEHNR and CDR2 FQNEAQ (reference sequence). This sequence joins TRBV7-9 and TRBJ1-5, with D perhaps matching TRBD1 (6 bases). The sequence was collected from a man aged 45-60 years in good health and CMV-seropositive. Sequenced material: PBMCs. The CDR3 protein is CASSQGTSSNQPQHF. CDR3 DNA sequence: TGTGCCAGCAGCCAGGGGACGTCTAGCAATCAGCCCCAGCATTTT.